These 30 T cell receptor beta chains came from one sample sequenced in a study of regulatory T cells in long-lasting Graves disease. Specified time point: newly diagnosed GD, antithyroid drugs for less than 3 months. Generation of the TCR library employed RNA extracted from PBMCs. Building of the TCR beta libraries involved iRepertoire HTBI primers and Arm-PCR of CDR3 regions. TCRdb recomputed calls from the multiplex PCR reads with MiXCR, one row per CDR3 protein. This table has over 500,000 distinct CDR3 sequences, around 16% appearing once. The sample was also reused in another study, on T cells in Graves' hyperthyroidism and ophthalmopathy.

The material sequenced was peripheral blood mononuclear cells (PBMCs), taken at new diagnosis, from a patient treated with antithyroid drugs. These receptor sequences come from a man aged 18 to 30 with Graves disease.

This clonotype was seen ten or more times. V is TRBV7-2 and J is TRBJ1-5; D gene ambiguous. V lost 1 base and J 0 bases, leaving 10 bases between the germline ends. CDR3 size: 16 residues. Germline V CDR1 and CDR2: SGHTA, FQGNSA. CDR3 region: CASSLGSGYSNQPQHF. The CDR3 coding sequence is TGTGCCAGCAGCTTAGGTTCGGGTTATAGCAATCAGCCCCAGCATTTT. Complete variable domain (other parts from reference TRBV7-2 and TRBJ1-5): GAGVSQSPSNKVTEKGKDVELRCDPISGHTALYWYRQSLGQGLEFLIYFQGNSAPDKSGLPSDRFSAERTGGSVSTLTIQRTQQEDSAVYLCASSLGSGYSNQPQHFGDGTRLSIL.

About this clonotype itself: This may be a read error, as it is one base from a much larger clone. The V gene is TRBV13, the J gene TRBJ1-1, with D perhaps matching TRBD1 (5 bases). The CDR3 has 12 amino acids. Trimming left V 7 bases short and J 9 bases short, with 15 bases between. Germline assignment: CDR1 PRHDT and CDR2 FYEKMQ (reference sequence). Here the CDR3 DNA reads TGTGCCAGCATCCACAGTGGGACTAAAGCTTTCTTT. Translated: CASIHSGTKAFF.

This clonotype was seen repeatedly, ten times or more. DNA of the CDR3: TGTGCCAGCAGCGGGCGTGAGACAGCCAACACTGAAGCTTTCTTT. Translating it yields CASSGRETANTEAFF. The chain is built from TRBV13 and TRBJ1-1; D may be TRBD1 (5 bases). V was shortened by 5 bases and J by 2 bases, with 15 bases between the two germline ends. The CDR3 sequence is 15 residues long. Germline V gene data show CDR1 as PRHDT and CDR2 as FYEKMQ (reference sequence).

The sample holds a few counts of this clonotype. The V and J genes are TRBV9 and TRBJ2-7, with 9 bases fitting TRBD1. Losses at the gene ends were 0 bases for V and 6 bases for J; bases not matched to a gene: 10. CDR1 SGDLS and CDR2 YYNGEE come from the germline V gene. The CDR3 sequence is 16 residues long. The CDR3 nucleotides read TGTGCCAGCAGCGTAGAGCGGGACAGGGACCGTCGCGAGCAGTACTTC. This gives the protein CASSVERDRDRREQYF.

This clonotype appeared once. V usage is TRBV5-1 and J usage is TRBJ2-1, with 7 bases aligning to TRBD2. V dropped 4 bases and J dropped 5; count of bases not matched to a gene: 15. The CDR3 covers 17 residues. The germline CDR1 and CDR2 sequences are SGHRS and YFSETQ. The CDR3 DNA is TGCGCCAGCAGCCCTGGGAGGGGATTGGGTATCCACAATGAGCAGTTCTTC. Translating it yields CASSPGRGLGIHNEQFF.

The V gene is TRBV20-1, the J gene TRBJ2-5; D might be TRBD2 (8 bases). V gave up 6 bases and J gave up 0 bases, with 32 bases separating them. The CDR3 length is 20 residues. Looked up from germline, CDR1 is DFQATT and CDR2 is SNEGSKA (reference sequence). CDR3 region: CSAPPHRGGRTLQYQETQYF. The CDR3 DNA reads as TGCAGTGCCCCCCCCCACAGGGGCGGGAGGACCCTGCAGTACCAAGAGACCCAGTACTTC.

This clonotype was counted once. The chain recombines TRBV28 with TRBJ1-3, with a possible D match to TRBD1 (5 bases). The CDR3 consists of 17 residues. Germline CDR1 and CDR2: MDHEN and SYDVKM. Between the trimmed V and J ends, which lost 3 bases and 2 bases, there was a span of 17 bases. CDR3 amino acids: CASSFRGDLGPGNTIYF. CDR3 nucleotide sequence: TGTGCCAGCAGTTTTCGGGGGGATTTGGGCCCTGGAAACACCATATATTTT.

V and J are TRBV12-3 or TRBV12-4 and TRBJ2-1; TRBD2 might be the D (6 bases). Trimming took 2 bases from V and 11 from J, leaving 19 bases between them. The CDR3 is 15 residues long. DNA for the CDR3: TGTGCCAGCAGTTTATTGACGGGGTTAGCGGTGCAGCAGTTCTTC. Its protein is CASSLLTGLAVQQFF.

The chain links TRBV19 to TRBJ1-6; D is ambiguous. The CDR3 covers 17 residues. With 7 bases removed from V and 0 bases from J, the gap between germline ends came to 16 bases. Germline V lookup: CDR1 LNHDA, CDR2 SQIVND (reference sequence). CDR3 nucleotide sequence: TGTGCCAGTACTGCTCGGGGAGGAAGCTCCTATAATTCACCCCTCCACTTT. This translates into CASTARGGSSYNSPLHF.

The table lists this clonotype with many counts. The chain has TRBV2 and TRBJ2-7; 15 nucleotides line up with TRBD2. Germline V gene lookup returns CDR1 SNHLY and CDR2 FYNNEI. The CDR3 loop spans 16 amino acids. Trimming cost V 6 bases and J 3 bases; bases outside gene matches: 6. The DNA for the CDR3 is TGTGCCAGCAGCGGATCGGGACTAGCGGGAGGCTACGAGCAGTACTTC. This sequence encodes CASSGSGLAGGYEQYF.

This clonotype was seen a few times. V and J are TRBV6-9 and TRBJ1-2, with D possibly matching TRBD1 (5 bases). The CDR3 consists of 15 residues. CDR1 is MNHGY, CDR2 SVAAGI, per germline. Trimming took 3 bases from V and 7 from J, leaving 18 bases between them. The CDR3 loop reads CASSYGGRSFIGYTF. Written as DNA, the CDR3 is TGTGCCAGCAGTTACGGGGGACGGTCCTTTATTGGCTACACCTTC.

A word on this clonotype: A much larger clone lies a single base off, so this may be a read error. Since no conserved phenylalanine or tryptophan closes the CDR3, a read error is the likely cause. The chain is built from TRBV6-2 or TRBV6-3 and TRBJ2-7; TRBD2 aligns across 15 bases. The CDR3 covers 20 residues. V lost 7 bases, J lost 6 bases, and 22 bases stayed unmatched. Germline CDR1 reads MNHEY; CDR2 reads SVGEGT. The CDR3 sequence: CASKERAGTSGRRTPREQYI. For the CDR3, the DNA is TGTGCCAGCAAGGAAAGGGCCGGGACTAGCGGGAGGAGGACTCCGCGCGAGCAGTACATC.

This clonotype was observed a handful of times. The chain is built from TRBV3-1 and TRBJ2-7, with 8 bases that match TRBD2. V lost 5 bases to trimming and J lost 4 bases; unmatched junction nucleotides: 10. Germline-derived CDR1 and CDR2 are LGHDT and YNNKEL (reference sequence). The CDR3 spans 15 residues. The CDR3 bases are TGTGCCAGCAGCTCACCCGGGACTAGACGGTACGAGCAGTACTTC. Its protein product is CASSSPGTRRYEQYF.

Comment on this clonotype: Because the CDR3 is missing its conserved closing phenylalanine or tryptophan, this is likely a read error. The chain has TRBV5-1 and TRBJ2-5; no reliable D call. Looked up from germline, CDR1 is SGHRS and CDR2 is YFSETQ. This CDR3 is 11 amino acids long. V was trimmed by 2 bases and J by 4 bases, leaving 3 bases between them. CDR3 protein: CASSFGETQYC. CDR3 nucleotide sequence: TGCGCCAGCAGCTTTGGAGAGACCCAGTACTGC.

Ten or more counts support this clonotype. The chain joins TRBV7-6 to TRBJ2-1, with no clear D. CDR1 SGHVS and CDR2 FNYEAQ come from the germline V gene. The CDR3 runs 12 residues. V lost 2 bases to trimming and J lost 5 bases, with 4 bases between them. CDR3 nucleotide sequence: TGTGCCAGCAGCTTACACGACAATGAGCAGTTCTTC. Translating gives CASSLHDNEQFF.

This clonotype was recorded a few times. The gene calls are TRBV10-1 and TRBJ2-1; D gene unclear. CDR3 length equals 14 residues. V lost 6 bases and J lost 1, with 10 bases in between. Per germline, CDR1 WNHNN and CDR2 SYGVQD (reference sequence). CDR3 coding DNA: TGCGCCAGCAGCAATGGAATTTCCTACAATGAGCAGTTCTTC. Its protein is CASSNGISYNEQFF.

The chain combines TRBV12-3 or TRBV12-4 with TRBJ1-5; 8 nucleotides agree with TRBD1. Trimming at V came to 4 bases and at J to 15 bases, leaving 11 bases not matched to a gene. The CDR3 covers 13 residues. CDR3 sequence (DNA): TGTGCCAGCAGTTCCCCAACGGACAGGGCAAGGCATTTT. It encodes CASSSPTDRARHF.

This clonotype was observed many times. The J gene is TRBJ2-1, the V gene TRBV5-1; the D gene is possibly TRBD2 (5 bases). V was cut by 1 base and J by 8 bases, with 10 bases left in between. Germline-derived CDR1 and CDR2 are SGHRS and YFSETQ. The CDR3 covers 13 residues. This chain's CDR3 is CASSLLWRYEQFF. The DNA of the CDR3 is TGCGCCAGCAGCTTGTTGTGGAGGTATGAGCAGTTCTTC. Together with reference TRBV5-1 and TRBJ2-1, the CDR3 gives the full variable domain: KAGVTQTPRYLIKTRGQQVTLSCSPISGHRSVSWYQQTPGQGLQFLFEYFSETQRNKGNFPGRFSGRQFSNSRSEMNVSTLELGDSALYLCASSLLWRYEQFFGPGTRLTVL.

In its sample, this clonotype was seen many times. The chain carries TRBV7-9 and TRBJ2-7; perhaps TRBD1 as D (5 bases). Germline V gives CDR1 SEHNR, CDR2 FQNEAQ (reference sequence). V was pared by 5 bases and J by 7 bases, with 18 bases between. This CDR3 region has 14 residues. The CDR3 coding sequence is TGTGCCAGCAGCCAGTACCAGGGATTGGGAGAGCAGTACTTC. Amino acids: CASSQYQGLGEQYF.

This clonotype was detected many times. The chain carries TRBV18 and TRBJ2-7; 7 bases map to TRBD2. V was pared by 4 bases and J by 1 base, with 7 bases of the junction left unmatched. This CDR3 spans 15 amino acids. Per the germline V gene, CDR1 is KGHSH and CDR2 is LQKENI. The CDR3 DNA is TGTGCCAGCTCACTGACGGGAGGACTATCCTACGAGCAGTACTTC. This translates into CASSLTGGLSYEQYF.

This clonotype has a handful of counts. This sequence joins TRBV3-1 and TRBJ1-1, with D possibly matching TRBD1 (5 bases). V gave up 5 bases and J gave up 4 bases, with 14 bases separating them. CDR1 and CDR2 from the germline V gene are LGHDT and YNNKEL (reference sequence). The CDR3 extends over 14 amino acids. CDR3 bases: TGTGCCAGCAGCAGACCGGGGGGGAGCACTGAAGCTTTCTTT. Translated: CASSRPGGSTEAFF.

This clonotype was observed at least ten times. This chain connects TRBV6-1 to TRBJ1-2, with D possibly matching TRBD1 (6 bases). V was shortened by 0 bases and J by 7 bases, with 15 bases between the two germline ends. The CDR3 has 15 amino acids. Germline assignment: CDR1 MNHNS and CDR2 SASEGT. CDR3 protein: CASSEAAGVESGYTF. Here the CDR3 DNA reads TGTGCCAGCAGTGAAGCGGCAGGGGTGGAGTCTGGCTACACCTTC.

This clonotype has ten or more counts. The V call is TRBV5-1, the J call TRBJ2-3; 9 nucleotides agree with TRBD2. Trimming cost V 0 bases and J 2 bases; bases outside gene matches: 4. Germline assignment: CDR1 SGHRS and CDR2 YFSETQ. CDR3 length equals 16 residues. The CDR3 loop is CASSLARLAVTDTQYF. The CDR3, as DNA: TGCGCCAGCAGCTTGGCGAGACTAGCGGTCACAGATACGCAGTATTTT.

This clonotype was found a few times. CDR3 protein: CASIQGLANTDTQYF. In DNA, the CDR3 is TGTGCCAGCATACAGGGACTAGCGAACACAGATACGCAGTATTTT. The rearrangement links TRBV12-3 or TRBV12-4 to TRBJ2-3; 10 nucleotides match TRBD2. The CDR3 covers 15 residues. Trimming at V came to 7 bases and at J to 2 bases, leaving 6 bases not matched to a gene.

This clonotype has at least ten counts. The rearrangement links TRBV7-2 to TRBJ2-7; 10 positions match TRBD2. Trimming cost V 5 bases and J 1 base; bases outside gene matches: 8. Germline CDR1 and CDR2: SGHTA and FQGNSA. This CDR3 spans 16 amino acids. This chain's CDR3 is CASSPHGLAVSYEQYF. The CDR3 DNA follows: TGTGCCAGCAGCCCTCACGGACTAGCGGTTTCCTACGAGCAGTACTTC.

The chain links TRBV5-1 to TRBJ2-3; 9 nucleotides match TRBD2. Trimming cost V 4 bases and J 0 bases; bases outside gene matches: 9. The CDR3 is made up of 17 amino acids. Germline V gives CDR1 SGHRS, CDR2 YFSETQ. CDR3 amino acids: CASSLKTSGLSTDTQYF. The CDR3 nucleotides are TGCGCCAGCAGCCTAAAGACTAGCGGCCTTAGCACAGATACGCAGTATTTT.

The chain is built from TRBV20-1 and TRBJ2-5; D gene unclear. V lost 4 bases to trimming and J lost 1 base, with 10 bases between them. The CDR3 sequence is 13 residues long. CDR1 is DFQATT and CDR2 is SNEGSKA in the germline V gene (reference sequence). This CDR3 reads CSAKGGVQETQYF. In DNA form, the CDR3 reads TGCAGTGCTAAGGGCGGAGTCCAAGAGACCCAGTACTTC.

This clonotype was seen only a few times. This chain joins TRBV7-9 and TRBJ1-1; D call uncertain. This CDR3 has 13 amino acids. V shed 8 bases and J shed 8 bases, with 18 bases lying between them. Germline V lookup: CDR1 SEHNR, CDR2 FQNEAQ (reference sequence). The CDR3 DNA follows: TGTGCCAGCGGGCGGGGTCCCGACGTAGAAGCTTTCTTT. This gives the protein CASGRGPDVEAFF.

This clonotype was seen ten or more times. The V gene is TRBV3-1, the J gene TRBJ1-1; D call uncertain. Germline lookup yields CDR1 LGHDT and CDR2 YNNKEL (reference sequence). V shed 0 bases and J shed 11 bases, with 10 bases lying between them. There are 12 residues in the CDR3. The CDR3: CASSQETRRAFF. Written as DNA, the CDR3 is TGTGCCAGCAGCCAAGAAACCAGACGGGCTTTCTTT. Based on the CDR3 plus reference TRBV3-1 and TRBJ1-1, the full variable domain is DTAVSQTPKYLVTQMGNDKSIKCEQNLGHDTMYWYKQDSKKFLKIMFSYNNKELIINETVPNRFSPKSPDKAHLNLHINSLELGDSAVYFCASSQETRRAFFGQGTRLTVV.

The rearrangement links TRBV7-9 to TRBJ2-5, with TRBD1 identical over 10 bases. The V gene end was trimmed by 4 bases and the J gene end by 5 bases; junction bases not matched to a gene: 31. Per the germline V gene, CDR1 is SEHNR and CDR2 is FQNEAQ (reference sequence). The CDR3 has 23 amino acids. CDR3 loop: CASSSGTGEFAAVAGLTRETQYF. The CDR3, as DNA: TGTGCCAGCAGCTCGGGGACAGGGGAATTTGCGGCTGTAGCGGGATTGACGAGGGAGACCCAGTACTTC.